One sample yielded the 5 T cell receptor beta chains listed below, sequenced in a study of CD8+ T cells in alopecia areata. Extracted RNA was reverse transcribed into cDNA, the sequencing template. The method was immunoSEQ multiplex PCR; TCRdb's version includes in-frame clones alone and lacks a portion of them. Altogether around 130,000 clones are present, approximately 58% being singletons, with the ten largest covering roughly 4.5%. Sequencing used CD4+ T cells sorted from blood, obtained at week 0. Receptors originate from a human donor with alopecia areata.

This chain connects TRBV7-2 to TRBJ2-3; D call uncertain. The CDR3 contains 13 residues. Germline V gene data show CDR1 as SGHTA and CDR2 as FQGNSA. Trimming took off 4 bases at V and 6 bases at J, with 11 bases between the two ends. DNA for the CDR3: TGTGCCAGCAGCTCCATCTACCTTGATACGCAGTATTTT. Its translation is CASSSIYLDTQYF.

This clone was seen a handful of times. The genes are TRBV4-3 and TRBJ1-3, with a tentative D call TRBD1 (5 bases). The V end lost 1 base, the J end lost 2 bases, and 9 bases lay between the germline ends. Germline V gene data show CDR1 as LGHNA and CDR2 as YSLEER. The CDR3 runs to 15 residues. The CDR3 sequence is CASSQAWGTGNTIYF. The CDR3 DNA follows: TGCGCCAGCAGCCAAGCCTGGGGGACTGGAAACACCATATATTTT.

The chain recombines TRBV30 with TRBJ2-2, with TRBD1 matching 7 bases. CDR1 GTSNPN and CDR2 SVGIG come from the germline V gene (reference sequence). The trim removed 0 bases at V and 4 bases at J, leaving 8 bases unmatched. This CDR3 contains 16 residues. CDR3 amino acids: CAWSVMGQPGTGELFF. For the CDR3, the DNA is TGTGCCTGGAGTGTAATGGGACAGCCGGGCACCGGGGAGCTGTTTTTT.

The V call is TRBV27, the J call TRBJ2-1, with D uncertain. The germline CDR1 and CDR2 sequences are MNHEY and SMNVEV (reference sequence). CDR3 length equals 15 residues. Trimming stripped 3 bases from V and 4 bases from J, with 13 bases between. This CDR3 is CASSFVQKPYNEQFF. The CDR3 coding sequence is TGTGCCAGCAGTTTTGTTCAAAAACCTTACAATGAGCAGTTCTTC.

The CDR3 protein is CASSIEVRAVPYNEQFF. The CDR3 DNA reads TGTGCCAGTAGTATAGAGGTCCGGGCAGTTCCTTACAATGAGCAGTTCTTC. V is TRBV19 and J is TRBJ2-1; no clear D gene. Germline CDR1 is LNHDA and CDR2 is SQIVND (reference sequence). The ends were cut back, 0 bases at V and 4 bases at J, with 16 bases in the middle. The CDR3 length is 17 residues.